A selection of T cell receptor beta chains follows, all from one sample in a study of blood T cell repertoires in COVID-19. The table came from immunoSEQ multiplex PCR; TCRdb's copy has only in-frame clones and leaves some out. Of about 160,000 clones in the sample, approximately 80% were seen once. Specimen: peripheral blood. These receptors all come from a man in his 60s with acute or convalescent COVID-19. CDR3s include the opening cysteine and the closing phenylalanine or tryptophan. Fields, in order: D gene, clone size, J gene, V gene, CDR3 DNA, CDR3 protein. A D gene is named only where the DNA matches it firmly. Only some rows state a clone size, as once, few, many or a class for expanded clones.

. . TRBJ2-5 TRBV9 TGTGCCAGCAGCGAGCCCTTGACGGCAGGGGACGGGGAGACCCAGTACTTC CASSEPLTAGDGETQYF
. once TRBJ2-5 TRBV5-6 TGTGCCAGCAGCTTGGTGCAGGGAGGAGAGACCCAGTACTTC CASSLVQGGETQYF
TRBD1 . TRBJ1-4 TRBV3-1/TRBV3-2 TGTGCCAGCAGCCCGGAGGGGGCGCGGAGTGAAAAACTGTTTTTT CASSPEGARSEKLFF
. . TRBJ1-4 TRBV6-1 TGTGCCAGCAGTGATAGCGGCGGGATGAATGAAAAACTGTTTTTT CASSDSGGMNEKLFF
TRBD1 . TRBJ1-2 TRBV19 TGTGCCAGTAGTCCCCGGGACAGGGACGATGGCTACACCTTC CASSPRDRDDGYTF
TRBD1 . TRBJ1-2 TRBV3-1/TRBV3-2 TGTGCCAGCAGCCTTAGCGCAAACGGACAGGGGAGGGATGGCTACACCTTC CASSLSANGQGRDGYTF
. once TRBJ1-1 TRBV10-3 TGTGCCATCAGTGCAGGGTACCACACTGAAGCTTTCTTT CAISAGYHTEAFF
TRBD2 . TRBJ2-1 TRBV7-9 TGTGCCAGCAGCTTAAGGGAGCGGGGGGGCGTCTGGAATGAGCAGTTCTTC CASSLRERGGVWNEQFF
. . TRBJ2-5 TRBV3-1/TRBV3-2 TGTGCCAGCAGCCAAGATACAGTTACGCAAGAGACCCAGTACTTC CASSQDTVTQETQYF
TRBD1 . TRBJ1-1 TRBV12-5 TGTGCTAGTGGTCCAAGTTGGGGACAGGGGCTCTCTAGAGTGGGGAACACTGAAGCTTTCTTT CASGPSWGQGLSRVGNTEAFF
. . TRBJ2-1 TRBV18 TGTGCCAGCTCACCCAAGACAGGTGGTGGTGTTGGTGGGCAGTTCTTC CASSPKTGGGVGGQFF
. . TRBJ1-4 TRBV5-1 TGCGCCAGCAGGTCCGGAGACAGACCTGCAACTAATGAAAAACTGTTTTTT CASRSGDRPATNEKLFF
. . TRBJ1-2 TRBV20-1 TGCAGTGCTAGGGGACTGGTTGGCTACACCTTC CSARGLVGYTF
TRBD2 . TRBJ2-3 TRBV7-2 TGTGCCAGCGGACTCACGGGGGGAGGGTCAGATACGCAGTATTTT CASGLTGGGSDTQYF
. . TRBJ2-7 TRBV6-5 TGTGCCAGCGGAACAGGGAACGAGCAGTACTTC CASGTGNEQYF
. . TRBJ2-1 TRBV30 TGTGCCTGGCACCGACTACCGGAACAGTTCTTC CAWHRLPEQFF
TRBD1 once TRBJ2-5 TRBV6-5 TGTGCCAGCATGCCACAGGGGCCCCAAGAGACCCAGTACTTC CASMPQGPQETQYF
. . TRBJ1-1 TRBV5-4 TGTGCCAGCAGCTTGGGGGGAGGGAACACTGAAGCTTTCTTT CASSLGGGNTEAFF
TRBD1 few TRBJ2-7 TRBV2 TGTGCCAGCAAAACCACCGGGACAGTGACCTACGAGCAGTACTTC CASKTTGTVTYEQYF
. few TRBJ2-1 TRBV19 TGTGCCAGTAGGGGAAGCAGGGCCTACAATGAGCAGTTCTTC CASRGSRAYNEQFF